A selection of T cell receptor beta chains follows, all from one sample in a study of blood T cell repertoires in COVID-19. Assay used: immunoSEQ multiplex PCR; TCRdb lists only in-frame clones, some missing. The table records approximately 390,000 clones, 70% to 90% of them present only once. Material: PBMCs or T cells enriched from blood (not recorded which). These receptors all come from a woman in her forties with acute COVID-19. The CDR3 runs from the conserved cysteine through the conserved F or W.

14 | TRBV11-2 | CASSSLTGRGEQYF
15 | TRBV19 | CASSKRQGPAYEQYF
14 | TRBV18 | CASSPDRVTDIQYF
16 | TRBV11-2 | CASSLSEPYSNQPQHF
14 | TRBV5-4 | CASSQAGGLYEQYF
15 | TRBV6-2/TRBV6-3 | CASSYTLTATGELFF
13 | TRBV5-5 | CASRNRSEGGYTF
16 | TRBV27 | CASSFSSGGALDTQYF
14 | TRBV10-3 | CAISVAGSTDTQYF
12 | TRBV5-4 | CASSPRGYGYTF
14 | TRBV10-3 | CATESGGANQPQHF
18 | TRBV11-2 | CASSLVAKGAYWDTEAFF
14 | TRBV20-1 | CSASDGQGAGEQYF
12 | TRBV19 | CASSILPHGYTF
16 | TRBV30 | CAWSVTGARNTGELFF
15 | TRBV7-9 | CASSSGGRGNQPQHF
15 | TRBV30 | CAWSVKGTGTDTQYF
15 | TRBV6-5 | CASSYGSGGSYEQYF
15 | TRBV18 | CASSPDRDLGGEQFF
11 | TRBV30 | CAWKGGRSYTF
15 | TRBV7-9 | CASSLNIGGVTEAFF
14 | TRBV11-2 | CASSQGQYNSPLHF
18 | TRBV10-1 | CSTSAQELGQGCTDTQYF
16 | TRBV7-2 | CASSVDGLAGINEQFF
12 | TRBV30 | CAYGTGTTEAFF
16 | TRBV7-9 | CASSDPAGAQNTEAFF
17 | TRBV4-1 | CASSQAVGTLLNYGYTF
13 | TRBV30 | CAWSVRGSQPQHF
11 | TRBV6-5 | CASTGGETQYF
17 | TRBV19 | CATSSRQGSPTNEKLFF
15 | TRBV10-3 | CAISEKDTGYYGYTF
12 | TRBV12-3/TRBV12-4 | CASSSGYRGYTF
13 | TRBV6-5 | CASSLRPDIEQYF
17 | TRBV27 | CASSLWATGRSTDTQYF
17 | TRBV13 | CASSSSSEHSVTDTQYF
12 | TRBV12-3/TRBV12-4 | CASSFAAGELFF
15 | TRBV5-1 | CASSLAGQGHQPQHF
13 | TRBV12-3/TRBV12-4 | CASHPGESYEQYF
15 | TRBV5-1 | CATKTSDGSYNEQFF
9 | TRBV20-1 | CSARGGAFF
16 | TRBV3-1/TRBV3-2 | CASSPGTNSPNQPQHF
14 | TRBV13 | CASTSDRGGDGYTF